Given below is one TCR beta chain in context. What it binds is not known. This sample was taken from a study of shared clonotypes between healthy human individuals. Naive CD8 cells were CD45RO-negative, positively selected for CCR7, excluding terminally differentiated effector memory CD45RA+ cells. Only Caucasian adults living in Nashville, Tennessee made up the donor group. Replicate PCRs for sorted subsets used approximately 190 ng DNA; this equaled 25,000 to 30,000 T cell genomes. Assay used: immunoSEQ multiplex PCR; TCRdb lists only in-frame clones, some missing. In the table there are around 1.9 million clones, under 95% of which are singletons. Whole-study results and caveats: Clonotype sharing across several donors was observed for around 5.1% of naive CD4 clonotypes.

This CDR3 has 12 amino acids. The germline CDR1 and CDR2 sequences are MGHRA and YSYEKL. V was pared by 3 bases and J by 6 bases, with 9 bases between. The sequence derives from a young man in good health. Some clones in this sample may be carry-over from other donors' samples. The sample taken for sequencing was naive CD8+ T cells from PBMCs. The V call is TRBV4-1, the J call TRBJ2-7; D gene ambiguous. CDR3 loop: CASSHHLGEQYF. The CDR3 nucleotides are TGCGCCAGCAGCCATCACTTGGGCGAGCAGTACTTC.